The 2 T cell receptor beta chains in this list originate from one sample, sequenced in a study of cytotoxic CD8 clonotypes in ibrutinib-treated CLL. Sequenced by immunoSEQ multiplex PCR; TCRdb stores in-frame clones only, minus some. The sample holds a few hundred thousand clones, 70% to 80% seen once. The starting material was PBMCs, obtained before ibrutinib treatment. These receptors all stem from a human donor with chronic lymphocytic leukemia.

V is TRBV4-2 and J is TRBJ2-7; 7 bases agree with TRBD1. Germline V lookup: CDR1 LGHNA, CDR2 YNFKEQ. Germline trimming cut 1 base from V and 5 bases from J; bases unmatched to any gene: 8. This CDR3 is 15 amino acids long. Here the CDR3 reads CASSQGTGTEDEQYF. Here the CDR3 DNA reads TGTGCCAGCAGCCAAGGGACAGGTACAGAAGACGAGCAGTACTTC.

The V call is TRBV5-1, the J call TRBJ1-1; D uncertain. The CDR3 runs 14 residues. Trimming removed 4 bases at V and 1 base at J, with 11 bases between. Germline-derived CDR1 and CDR2 are SGHRS and YFSETQ. The CDR3 coding sequence is TGCGCCAGCAGCCGTGATACAACGAACACTGAAGCTTTCTTT. This codes for CASSRDTTNTEAFF. The full variable domain, in which reference TRBV5-1 and TRBJ1-1 provide the parts outside the CDR3, is KAGVTQTPRYLIKTRGQQVTLSCSPISGHRSVSWYQQTPGQGLQFLFEYFSETQRNKGNFPGRFSGRQFSNSRSEMNVSTLELGDSALYLCASSRDTTNTEAFFGQGTRLTVV.